This T cell receptor (beta chain) emerged from a study of T cell repertoires in cytomegalovirus infection. Study-level information: An indication of both CMV infection and matching HLA type came from public TCR beta signatures. Study-wide points: CMV-specific HLA-C-restricted TCR beta clonotypes dominated the ex vivo response.

Via MiXCR, TCRdb re-called the reads, giving one row per CDR3 protein. The table includes about 360,000 distinct CDR3 sequences, around a sixth detected once. Points on this clonotype: No antigen is known for it.

Sequenced material: PBMCs. This TCR derives from a human donor in good health (CMV status not recorded). Some clones in this sample may be carry-over from other donors' samples.

CDR3 sequence: CASSLFSGGAQSETQYF. Written as DNA, the CDR3 is TGTGCCAGCAGCTTGTTTAGCGGGGGAGCGCAAAGCGAGACCCAGTACTTC. The chain is built from TRBV5-6 and TRBJ2-5, with 9 bases identical to TRBD2. This CDR3 has 17 amino acids. The germline CDR1 and CDR2 sequences are SGHDT and YYEEEE. The J segment lost 5 bases and the V segment lost 1 base, leaving 12 bases of the junction unmatched. The whole variable domain, filled in from reference TRBV5-6 and TRBJ2-5, reads DAGVTQSPTHLIKTRGQQVTLRCSPKSGHDTVSWYQQALGQGPQFIFQYYEEEERQRGNFPDRFSGHQFPNYSSELNVNALLLGDSALYLCASSLFSGGAQSETQYFGPGTRLLVL.